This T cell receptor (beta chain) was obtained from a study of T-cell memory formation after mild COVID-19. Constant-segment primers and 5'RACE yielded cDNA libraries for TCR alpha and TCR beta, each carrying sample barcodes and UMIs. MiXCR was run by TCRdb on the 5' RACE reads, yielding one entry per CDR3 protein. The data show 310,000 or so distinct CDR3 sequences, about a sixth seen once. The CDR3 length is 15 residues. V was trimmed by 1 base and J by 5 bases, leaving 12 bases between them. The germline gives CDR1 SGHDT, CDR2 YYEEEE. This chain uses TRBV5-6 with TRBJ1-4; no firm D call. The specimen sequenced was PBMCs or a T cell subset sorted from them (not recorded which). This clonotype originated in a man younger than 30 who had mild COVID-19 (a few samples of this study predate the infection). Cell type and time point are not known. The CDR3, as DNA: TGTGCCAGCAGCTTGTCTGGGTCAGTGAATGAAAAACTGTTTTTT. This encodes CASSLSGSVNEKLFF.